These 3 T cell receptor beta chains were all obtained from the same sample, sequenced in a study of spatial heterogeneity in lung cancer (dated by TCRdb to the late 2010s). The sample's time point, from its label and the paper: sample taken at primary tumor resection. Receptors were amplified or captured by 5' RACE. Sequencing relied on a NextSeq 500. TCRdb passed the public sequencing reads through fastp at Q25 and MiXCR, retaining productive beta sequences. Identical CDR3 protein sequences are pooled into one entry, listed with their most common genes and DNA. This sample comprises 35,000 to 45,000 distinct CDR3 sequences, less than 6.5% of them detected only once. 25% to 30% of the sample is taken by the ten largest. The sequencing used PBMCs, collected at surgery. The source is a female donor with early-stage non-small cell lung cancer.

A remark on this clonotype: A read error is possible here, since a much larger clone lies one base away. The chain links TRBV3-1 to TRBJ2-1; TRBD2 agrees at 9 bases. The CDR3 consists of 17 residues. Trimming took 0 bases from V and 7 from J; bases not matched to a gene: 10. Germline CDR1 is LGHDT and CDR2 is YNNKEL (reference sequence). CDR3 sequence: CASSQDLGISGGNEQFF. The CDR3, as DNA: TGTGCCAGCAGCCAAGATCTAGGGATTAGCGGGGGTAATGAGCAGTTCTTC.

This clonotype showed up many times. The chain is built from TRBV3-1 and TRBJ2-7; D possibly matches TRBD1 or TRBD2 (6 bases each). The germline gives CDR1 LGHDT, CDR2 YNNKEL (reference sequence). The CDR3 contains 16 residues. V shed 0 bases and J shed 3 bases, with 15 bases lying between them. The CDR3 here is CASSQDKGGSSYEQYF. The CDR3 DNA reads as TGTGCCAGCAGCCAAGATAAGGGGGGCAGCAGCTACGAGCAGTACTTC.

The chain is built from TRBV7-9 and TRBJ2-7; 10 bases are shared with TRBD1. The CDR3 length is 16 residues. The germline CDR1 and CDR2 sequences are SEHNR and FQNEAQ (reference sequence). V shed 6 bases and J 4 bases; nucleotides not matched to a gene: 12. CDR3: CASSGTGDRGIYEQYF. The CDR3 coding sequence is TGTGCCAGCAGTGGTACAGGGGACAGGGGAATTTACGAGCAGTACTTC.